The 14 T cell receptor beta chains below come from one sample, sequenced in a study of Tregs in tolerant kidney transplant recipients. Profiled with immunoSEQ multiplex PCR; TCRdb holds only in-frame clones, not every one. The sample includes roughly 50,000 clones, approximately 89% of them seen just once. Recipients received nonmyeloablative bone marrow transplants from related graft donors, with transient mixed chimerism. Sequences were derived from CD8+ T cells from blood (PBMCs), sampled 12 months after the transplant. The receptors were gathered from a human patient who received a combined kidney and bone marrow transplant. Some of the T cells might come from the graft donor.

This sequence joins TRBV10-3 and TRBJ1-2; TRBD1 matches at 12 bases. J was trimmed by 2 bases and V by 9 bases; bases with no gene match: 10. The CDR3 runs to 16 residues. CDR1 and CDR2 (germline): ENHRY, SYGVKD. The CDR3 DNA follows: TGTGCCATTTGCGGGGACAGGGGGCGAGGAAACTATGGCTACACCTTC. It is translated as CAICGDRGRGNYGYTF.

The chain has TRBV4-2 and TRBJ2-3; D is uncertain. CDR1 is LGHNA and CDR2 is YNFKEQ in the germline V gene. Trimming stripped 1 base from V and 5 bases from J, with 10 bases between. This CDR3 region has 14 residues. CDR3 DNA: TGTGCCAGCAGCCAAGCCCCGCCGGGAGATACGCAGTATTTT. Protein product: CASSQAPPGDTQYF.

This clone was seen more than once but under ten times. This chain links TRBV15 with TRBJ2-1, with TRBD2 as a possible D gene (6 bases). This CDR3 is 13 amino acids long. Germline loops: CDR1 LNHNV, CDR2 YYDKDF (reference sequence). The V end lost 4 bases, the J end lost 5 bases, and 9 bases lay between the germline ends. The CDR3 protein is CATSNGGDNEQFF. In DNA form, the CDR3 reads TGTGCCACCAGCAACGGGGGAGACAATGAGCAGTTCTTC.

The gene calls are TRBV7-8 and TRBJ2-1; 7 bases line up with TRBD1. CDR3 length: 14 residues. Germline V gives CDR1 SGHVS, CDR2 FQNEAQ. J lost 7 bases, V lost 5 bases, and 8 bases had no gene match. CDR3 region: CASSAVTQGNEQFF. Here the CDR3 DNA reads TGTGCCAGCAGCGCAGTAACACAGGGGAATGAGCAGTTCTTC.

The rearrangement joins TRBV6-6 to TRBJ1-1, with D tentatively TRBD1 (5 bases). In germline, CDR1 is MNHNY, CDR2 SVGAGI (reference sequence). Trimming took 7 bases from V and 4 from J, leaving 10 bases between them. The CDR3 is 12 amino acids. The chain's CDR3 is CASKYGGTEAFF. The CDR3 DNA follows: TGTGCCAGCAAATACGGGGGCACTGAAGCTTTCTTT.

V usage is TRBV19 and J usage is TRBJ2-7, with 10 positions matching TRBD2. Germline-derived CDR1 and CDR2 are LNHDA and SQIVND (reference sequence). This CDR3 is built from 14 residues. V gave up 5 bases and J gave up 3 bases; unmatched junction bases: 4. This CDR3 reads CASSFGLADYEQYF. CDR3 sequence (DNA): TGTGCCAGTAGTTTCGGACTAGCGGACTACGAGCAGTACTTC. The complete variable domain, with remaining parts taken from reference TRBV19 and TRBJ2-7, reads DGGITQSPKYLFRKEGQNVTLSCEQNLNHDAMYWYRQDPGQGLRLIYYSQIVNDFQKGDIAEGYSVSREKKESFPLTVTSAQKNPTAFYLCASSFGLADYEQYFGPGTRLTVT.

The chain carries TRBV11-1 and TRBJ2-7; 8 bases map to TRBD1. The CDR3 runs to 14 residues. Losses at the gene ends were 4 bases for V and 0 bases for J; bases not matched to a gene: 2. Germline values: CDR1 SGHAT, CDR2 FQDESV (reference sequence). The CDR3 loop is CASSYGQGSYEQYF. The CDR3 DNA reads TGTGCCAGCAGCTACGGACAGGGCTCCTACGAGCAGTACTTC. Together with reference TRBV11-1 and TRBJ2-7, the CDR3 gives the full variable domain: EAEVAQSPRYKITEKSQAVAFWCDPISGHATLYWYRQILGQGPELLVQFQDESVVDDSQLPKDRFSAERLKGVDSTLKIQPAELGDSAMYLCASSYGQGSYEQYFGPGTRLTVT.

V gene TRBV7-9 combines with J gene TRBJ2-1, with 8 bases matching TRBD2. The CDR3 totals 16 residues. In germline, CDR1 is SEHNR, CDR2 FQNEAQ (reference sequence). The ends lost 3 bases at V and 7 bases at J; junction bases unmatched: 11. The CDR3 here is CASSFEGSGSWNEQFF. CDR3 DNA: TGTGCCAGCAGCTTCGAGGGAAGCGGGAGTTGGAATGAGCAGTTCTTC. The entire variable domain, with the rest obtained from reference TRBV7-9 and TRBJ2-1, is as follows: DTGVSQNPRHKITKRGQNVTFRCDPISEHNRLYWYRQTLGQGPEFLTYFQNEAQLEKSRLLSDRFSAERPKGSFSTLEIQRTEQGDSAMYLCASSFEGSGSWNEQFFGPGTRLTVL.

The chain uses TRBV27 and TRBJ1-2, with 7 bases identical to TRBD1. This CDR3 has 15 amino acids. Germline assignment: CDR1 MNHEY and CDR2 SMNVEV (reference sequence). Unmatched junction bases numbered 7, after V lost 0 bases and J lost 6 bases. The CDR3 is CASSLSPSTGNGYTF. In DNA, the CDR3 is TGTGCCAGCAGTTTATCGCCCTCGACAGGGAATGGCTACACCTTC.

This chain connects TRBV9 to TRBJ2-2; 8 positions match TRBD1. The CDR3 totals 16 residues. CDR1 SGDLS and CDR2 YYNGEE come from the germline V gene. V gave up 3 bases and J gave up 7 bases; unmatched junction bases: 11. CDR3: CASSETSGTGNGELFF. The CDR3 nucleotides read TGTGCCAGCAGCGAGACCTCCGGGACAGGAAACGGGGAGCTGTTTTTT. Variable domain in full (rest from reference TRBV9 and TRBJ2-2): DSGVTQTPKHLITATGQRVTLRCSPRSGDLSVYWYQQSLDQGLQFLIQYYNGEERAKGNILERFSAQQFPDLHSELNLSSLELGDSALYFCASSETSGTGNGELFFGEGSRLTVL.

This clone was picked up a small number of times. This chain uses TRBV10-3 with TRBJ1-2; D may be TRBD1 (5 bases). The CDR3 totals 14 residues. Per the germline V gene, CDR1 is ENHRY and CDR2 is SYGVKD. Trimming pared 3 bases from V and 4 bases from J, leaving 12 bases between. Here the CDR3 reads CAISDTGVAYGYTF. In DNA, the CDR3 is TGTGCCATCAGTGATACAGGCGTTGCCTATGGCTACACCTTC.

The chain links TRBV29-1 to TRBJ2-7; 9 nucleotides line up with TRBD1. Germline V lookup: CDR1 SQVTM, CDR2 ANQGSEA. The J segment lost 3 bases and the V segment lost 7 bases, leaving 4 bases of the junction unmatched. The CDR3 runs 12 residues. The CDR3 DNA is TGCAGCGCCGGGACAGGGCACTACGAGCAGTACTTC. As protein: CSAGTGHYEQYF.

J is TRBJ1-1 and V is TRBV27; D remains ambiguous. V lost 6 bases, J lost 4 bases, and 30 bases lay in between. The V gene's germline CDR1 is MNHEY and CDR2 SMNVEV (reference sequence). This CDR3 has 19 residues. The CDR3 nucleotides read TGTGCCAGCAGCATGAGCGGCAGTCCCCTAGCTTTGAGATTCACTGAAGCTTTCTTT. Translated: CASSMSGSPLALRFTEAFF.

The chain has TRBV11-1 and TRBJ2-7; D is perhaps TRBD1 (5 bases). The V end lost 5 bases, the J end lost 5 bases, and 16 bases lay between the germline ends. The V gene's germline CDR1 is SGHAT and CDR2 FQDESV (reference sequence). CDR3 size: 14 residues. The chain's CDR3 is CASSLMGLPHEQYF. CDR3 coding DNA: TGTGCCAGCAGCCTCATGGGGCTCCCACACGAGCAGTACTTC.